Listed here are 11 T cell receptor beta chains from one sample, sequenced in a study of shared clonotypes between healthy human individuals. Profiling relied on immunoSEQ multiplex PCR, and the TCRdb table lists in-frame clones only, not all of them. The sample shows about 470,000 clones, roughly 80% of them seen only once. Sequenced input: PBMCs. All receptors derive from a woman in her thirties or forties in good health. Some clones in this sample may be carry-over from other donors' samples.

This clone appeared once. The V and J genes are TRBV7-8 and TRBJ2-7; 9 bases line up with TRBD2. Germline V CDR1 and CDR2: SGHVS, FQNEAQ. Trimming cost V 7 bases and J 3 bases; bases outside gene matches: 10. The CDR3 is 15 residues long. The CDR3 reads CASNPSGTAYYEQYF. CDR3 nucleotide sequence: TGTGCCAGCAACCCTAGCGGGACAGCGTACTACGAGCAGTACTTC.

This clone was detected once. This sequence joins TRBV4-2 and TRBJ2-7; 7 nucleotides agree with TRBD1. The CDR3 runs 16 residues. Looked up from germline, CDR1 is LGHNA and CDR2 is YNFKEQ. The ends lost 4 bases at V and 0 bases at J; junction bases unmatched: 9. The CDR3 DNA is TGTGCCAGCAGCCGAGACAGGGACATTAGCTCCTACGAGCAGTACTTC. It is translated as CASSRDRDISSYEQYF.

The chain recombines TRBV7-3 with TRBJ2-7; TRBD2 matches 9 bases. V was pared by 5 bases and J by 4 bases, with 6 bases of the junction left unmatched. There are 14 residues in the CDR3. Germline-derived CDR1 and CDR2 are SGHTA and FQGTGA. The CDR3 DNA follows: TGTGCCAGCAGCCCCGGGACTAGCTCTTACGAGCAGTACTTC. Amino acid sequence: CASSPGTSSYEQYF.

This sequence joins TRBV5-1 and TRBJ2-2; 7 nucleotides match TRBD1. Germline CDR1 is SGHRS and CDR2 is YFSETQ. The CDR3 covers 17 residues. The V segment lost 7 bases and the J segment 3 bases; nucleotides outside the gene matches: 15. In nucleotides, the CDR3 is TGCGCCAGCGGCCGGGACAGTGCCTTTATGGACACCGGGGAGCTGTTTTTT. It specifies CASGRDSAFMDTGELFF.

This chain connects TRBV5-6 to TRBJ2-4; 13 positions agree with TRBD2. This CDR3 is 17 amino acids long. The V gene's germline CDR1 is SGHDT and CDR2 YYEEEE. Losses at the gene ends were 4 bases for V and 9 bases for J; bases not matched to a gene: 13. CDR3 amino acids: CASSAGLAGVSVGIQYF. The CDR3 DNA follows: TGTGCCAGCAGCGCCGGACTAGCGGGAGTGTCGGTCGGCATTCAGTACTTC.

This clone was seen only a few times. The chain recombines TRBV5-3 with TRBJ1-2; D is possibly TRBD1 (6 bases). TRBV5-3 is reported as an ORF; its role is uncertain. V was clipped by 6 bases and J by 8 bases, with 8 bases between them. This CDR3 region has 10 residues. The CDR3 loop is CARIGGGYTF. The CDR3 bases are TGTGCCAGAATAGGGGGAGGCTACACCTTC.

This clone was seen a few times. This chain's CDR3 is CALGAGGAYEQYF. In DNA form, the CDR3 reads TGTGCCCTCGGCGCGGGCGGGGCCTACGAGCAGTACTTC. This chain links TRBV30 with TRBJ2-7; D may be TRBD2 (6 bases). The length of the CDR3 is 13 residues. The V gene's germline CDR1 is GTSNPN and CDR2 SVGIG (reference sequence). Trimming pared 8 bases from V and 2 bases from J, leaving 16 bases between.

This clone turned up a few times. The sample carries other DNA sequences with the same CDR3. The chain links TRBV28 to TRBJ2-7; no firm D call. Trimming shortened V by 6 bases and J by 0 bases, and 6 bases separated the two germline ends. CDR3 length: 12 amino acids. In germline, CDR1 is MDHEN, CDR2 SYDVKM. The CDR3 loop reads CASSLSSYEQYF. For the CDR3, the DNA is TGTGCCAGCAGCCTTTCCTCCTACGAGCAGTACTTC.

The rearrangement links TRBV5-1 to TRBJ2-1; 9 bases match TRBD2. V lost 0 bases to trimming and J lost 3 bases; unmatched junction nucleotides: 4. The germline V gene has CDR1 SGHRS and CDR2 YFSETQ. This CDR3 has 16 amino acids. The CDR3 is CASSLAVSGSYNEQFF. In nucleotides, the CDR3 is TGCGCCAGCAGCTTGGCCGTTAGCGGGAGCTACAATGAGCAGTTCTTC.

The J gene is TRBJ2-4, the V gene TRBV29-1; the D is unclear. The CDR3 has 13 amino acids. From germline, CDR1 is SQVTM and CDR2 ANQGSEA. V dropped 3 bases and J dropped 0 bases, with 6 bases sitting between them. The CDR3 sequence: CSVEDLAKNIQYF. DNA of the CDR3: TGCAGCGTTGAGGATTTAGCCAAAAACATTCAGTACTTC.

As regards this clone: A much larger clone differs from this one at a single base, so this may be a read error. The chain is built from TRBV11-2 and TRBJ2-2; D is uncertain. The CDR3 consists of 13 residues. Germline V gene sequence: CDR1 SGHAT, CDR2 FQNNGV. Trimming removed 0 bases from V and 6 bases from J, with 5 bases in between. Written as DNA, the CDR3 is TGTGCCAGCAGCTTAGAGGCCCCCGGGGAGCTGTTTTTT. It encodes CASSLEAPGELFF.